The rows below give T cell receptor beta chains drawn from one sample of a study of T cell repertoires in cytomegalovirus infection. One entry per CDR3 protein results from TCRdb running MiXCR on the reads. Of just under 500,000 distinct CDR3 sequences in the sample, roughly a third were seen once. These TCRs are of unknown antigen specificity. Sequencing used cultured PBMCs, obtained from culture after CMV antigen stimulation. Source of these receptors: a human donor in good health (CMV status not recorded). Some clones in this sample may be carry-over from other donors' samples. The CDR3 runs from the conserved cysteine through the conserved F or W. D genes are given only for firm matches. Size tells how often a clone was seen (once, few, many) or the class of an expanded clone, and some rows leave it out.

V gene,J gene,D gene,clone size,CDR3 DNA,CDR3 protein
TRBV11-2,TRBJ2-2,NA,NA,TGTGCCAGCGGGGCCGGGGAGCTGTTTTTT,CASGAGELFF
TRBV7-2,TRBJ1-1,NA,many,TGTGCCAGCAGCAAGGGATTTGAAGCTTTCTTT,CASSKGFEAFF
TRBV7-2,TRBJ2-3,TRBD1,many,TGTGCCAGCAGCTCAGACAGGGGGGTAGATACGCAGTATTTT,CASSSDRGVDTQYF
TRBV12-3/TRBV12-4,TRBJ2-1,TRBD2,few,TGTGCCAGCAGTCTTGCTAGCGGGCCCCACAATGAGCAGTTCTTC,CASSLASGPHNEQFF
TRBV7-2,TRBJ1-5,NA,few,TGTGCCAGCAGCCCAGACAGGTTTCCTCAGCCCCAGCATTTT,CASSPDRFPQPQHF
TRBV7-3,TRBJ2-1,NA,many,TGTGCCAGCAGCTTAGAGAGTAGCGGCTACAATGAGCAGTTCTTC,CASSLESSGYNEQFF
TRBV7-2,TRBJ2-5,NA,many,TGTGCCAGCAGCCCCGACACGGAGACCCAGTACTTC,CASSPDTETQYF
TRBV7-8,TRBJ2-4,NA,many,TGTGCCAGCAGCTCGTCCCCTCCGCGAGAGAGACAAAACATTCAGTACTTC,CASSSSPPRERQNIQYF
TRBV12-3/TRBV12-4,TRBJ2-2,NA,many,TGTGCCAGCAGTTTTGGTGGGGGGACAAACACCGGGGAGCTGTTTTTT,CASSFGGGTNTGELFF
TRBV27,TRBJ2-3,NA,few,TGTGCCAGCAGCCCAGAACCCGCTAGCACAGATACGCAGTATTTT,CASSPEPASTDTQYF
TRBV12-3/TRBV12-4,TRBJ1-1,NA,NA,TGTGCCAGCAGTTTCGATGGCGGACGAGAAGCTTTCTTT,CASSFDGGREAFF